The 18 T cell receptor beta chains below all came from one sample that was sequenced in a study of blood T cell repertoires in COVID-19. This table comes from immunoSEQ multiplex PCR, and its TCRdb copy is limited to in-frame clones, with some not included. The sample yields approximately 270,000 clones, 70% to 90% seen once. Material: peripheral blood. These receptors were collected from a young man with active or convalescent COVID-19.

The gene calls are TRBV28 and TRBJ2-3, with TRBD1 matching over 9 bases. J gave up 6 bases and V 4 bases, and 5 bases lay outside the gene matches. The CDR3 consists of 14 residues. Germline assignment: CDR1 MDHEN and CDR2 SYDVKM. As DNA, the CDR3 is TGTGCCAGCAGTTCGGGACAGGGTGTTGATACGCAGTATTTT. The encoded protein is CASSSGQGVDTQYF.

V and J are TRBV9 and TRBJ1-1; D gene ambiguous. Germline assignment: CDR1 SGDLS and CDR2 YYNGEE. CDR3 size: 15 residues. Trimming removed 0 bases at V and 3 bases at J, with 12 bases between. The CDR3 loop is CASSVEITGDTEAFF. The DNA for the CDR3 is TGTGCCAGCAGCGTAGAAATAACCGGGGACACTGAAGCTTTCTTT.

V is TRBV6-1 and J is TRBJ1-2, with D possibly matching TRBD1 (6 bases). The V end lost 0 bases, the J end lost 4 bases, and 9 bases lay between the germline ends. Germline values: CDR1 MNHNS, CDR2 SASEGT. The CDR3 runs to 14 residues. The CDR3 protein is CASSEAGQSYGYTF. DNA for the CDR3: TGTGCCAGCAGTGAAGCTGGACAGTCCTATGGCTACACCTTC.

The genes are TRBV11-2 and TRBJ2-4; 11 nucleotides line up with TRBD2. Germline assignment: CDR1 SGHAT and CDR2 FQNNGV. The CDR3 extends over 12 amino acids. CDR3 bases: TGTGGTTCAGCTAGCGGGGGGTTCATTCAGTACTTC. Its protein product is CGSASGGFIQYF.

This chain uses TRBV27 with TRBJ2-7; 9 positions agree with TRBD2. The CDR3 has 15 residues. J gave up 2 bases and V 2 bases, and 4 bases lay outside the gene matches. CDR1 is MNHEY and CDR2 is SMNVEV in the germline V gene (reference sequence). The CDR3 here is CASSLRAGGPYEQYF. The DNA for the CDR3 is TGTGCCAGCAGTTTAAGGGCGGGAGGGCCCTACGAGCAGTACTTC.

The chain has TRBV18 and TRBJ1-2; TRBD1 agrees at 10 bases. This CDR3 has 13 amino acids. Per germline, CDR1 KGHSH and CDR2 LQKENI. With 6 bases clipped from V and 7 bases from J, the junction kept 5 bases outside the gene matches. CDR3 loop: CASSRGQGFGYTF. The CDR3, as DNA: TGTGCCAGCTCCAGGGGACAGGGGTTTGGCTACACCTTC.

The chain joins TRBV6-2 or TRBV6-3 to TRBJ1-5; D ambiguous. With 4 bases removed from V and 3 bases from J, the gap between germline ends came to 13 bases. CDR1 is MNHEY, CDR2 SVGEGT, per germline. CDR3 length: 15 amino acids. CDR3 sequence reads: CASSSHRDYNQPQHF. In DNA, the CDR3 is TGTGCCAGCAGTTCCCACCGGGATTACAATCAGCCCCAGCATTTT.

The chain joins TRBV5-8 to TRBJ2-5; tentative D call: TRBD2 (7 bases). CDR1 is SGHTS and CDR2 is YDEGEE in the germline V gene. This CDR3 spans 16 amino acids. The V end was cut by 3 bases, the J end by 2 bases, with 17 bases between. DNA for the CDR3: TGTGCCAGCAGCTGGGCTGGGGGGGCCCCTCAAGAGACCCAGTACTTC. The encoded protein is CASSWAGGAPQETQYF.

DNA for the CDR3: TGTGCCAGCTCGGACAGGAGTAGCACAGATACGCAGTATTTT. This codes for CASSDRSSTDTQYF. The J gene is TRBJ2-3, the V gene TRBV18, with TRBD1 identical over 7 bases. Germline V CDR1 and CDR2: KGHSH, LQKENI. V shed 6 bases, J shed 0 bases, and the junction held 3 bases outside the gene matches. CDR3 length: 14 residues.

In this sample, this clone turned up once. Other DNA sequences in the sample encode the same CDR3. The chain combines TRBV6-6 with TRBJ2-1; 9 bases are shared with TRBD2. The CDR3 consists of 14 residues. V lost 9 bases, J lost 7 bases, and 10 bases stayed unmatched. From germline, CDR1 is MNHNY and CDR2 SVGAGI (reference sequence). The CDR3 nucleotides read TGTGCCAGTAGCCCCGGACTAGCGTTGAATGAGCAGTTCTTC. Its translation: CASSPGLALNEQFF.

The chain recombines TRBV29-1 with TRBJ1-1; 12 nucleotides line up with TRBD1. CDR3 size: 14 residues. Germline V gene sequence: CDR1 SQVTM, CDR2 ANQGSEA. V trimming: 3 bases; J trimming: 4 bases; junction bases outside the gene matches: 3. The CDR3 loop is CSVEGQGALTEAFF. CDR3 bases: TGCAGCGTTGAGGGACAGGGGGCGCTCACTGAAGCTTTCTTT.

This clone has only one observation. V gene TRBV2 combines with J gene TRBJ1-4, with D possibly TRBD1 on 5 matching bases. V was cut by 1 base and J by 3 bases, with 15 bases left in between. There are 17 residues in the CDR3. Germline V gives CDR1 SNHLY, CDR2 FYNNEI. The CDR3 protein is CASSEGTPYSSNEKLFF. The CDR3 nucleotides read TGTGCCAGCAGTGAAGGGACACCTTACAGCTCTAATGAAAAACTGTTTTTT. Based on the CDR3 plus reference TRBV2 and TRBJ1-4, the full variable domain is EPEVTQTPSHQVTQMGQEVILRCVPISNHLYFYWYRQILGQKVEFLVSFYNNEISEKSEIFDDQFSVERPDGSNFTLKIRSTKLEDSAMYFCASSEGTPYSSNEKLFFGSGTQLSVL.

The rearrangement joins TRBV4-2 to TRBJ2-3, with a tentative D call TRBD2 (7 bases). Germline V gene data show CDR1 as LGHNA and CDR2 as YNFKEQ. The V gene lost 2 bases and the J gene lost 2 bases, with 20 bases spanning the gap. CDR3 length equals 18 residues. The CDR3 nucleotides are TGTGCCAGCAGCCAACATCGCGACAGTGGGGGGGCCACAGATACGCAGTATTTT. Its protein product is CASSQHRDSGGATDTQYF.

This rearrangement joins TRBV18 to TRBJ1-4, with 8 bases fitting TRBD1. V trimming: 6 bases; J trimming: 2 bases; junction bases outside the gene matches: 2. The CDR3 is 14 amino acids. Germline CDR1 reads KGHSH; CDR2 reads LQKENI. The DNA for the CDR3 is TGTGCCAGCTCCCGACAGGGGACTAATGAAAAACTGTTTTTT. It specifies CASSRQGTNEKLFF.

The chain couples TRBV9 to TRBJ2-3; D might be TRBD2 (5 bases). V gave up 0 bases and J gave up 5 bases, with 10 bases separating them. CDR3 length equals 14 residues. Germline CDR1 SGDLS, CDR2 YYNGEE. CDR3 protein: CASSVGQRGDTQYF. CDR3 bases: TGTGCCAGCAGCGTAGGGCAACGGGGAGATACGCAGTATTTT.

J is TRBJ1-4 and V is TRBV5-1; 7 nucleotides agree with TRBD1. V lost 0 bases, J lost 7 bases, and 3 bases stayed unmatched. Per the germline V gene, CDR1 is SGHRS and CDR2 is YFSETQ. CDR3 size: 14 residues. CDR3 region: CASSLGGGGEKLFF. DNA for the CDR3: TGCGCCAGCAGCTTGGGAGGGGGCGGTGAAAAACTGTTTTTT.

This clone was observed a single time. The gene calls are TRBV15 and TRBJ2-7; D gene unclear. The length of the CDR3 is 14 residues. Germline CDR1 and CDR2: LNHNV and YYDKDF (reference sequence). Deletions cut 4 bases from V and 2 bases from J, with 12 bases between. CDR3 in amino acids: CATSMIAGTYEQYF. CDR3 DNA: TGTGCCACCAGCATGATTGCAGGCACCTACGAGCAGTACTTC.

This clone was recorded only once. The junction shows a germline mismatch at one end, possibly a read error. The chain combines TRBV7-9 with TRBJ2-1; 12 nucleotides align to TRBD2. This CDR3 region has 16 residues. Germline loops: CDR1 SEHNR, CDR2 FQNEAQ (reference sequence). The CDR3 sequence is CASSHSPGTSGFSPIF. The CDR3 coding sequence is TGTGCCAGCAGCCATTCTCCCGGGACTAGCGGGTTTAGTCCAATCTTC.